Sequencing of this T cell receptor beta chain was carried out in a study of cytomegalovirus exposure and HLA in healthy donors. CDR3 length: 13 residues. Germline CDR1 SGHVS, CDR2 FQNEAQ. Trimming at V came to 0 bases and at J to 6 bases, leaving 1 base not matched to a gene. Concerning this clone itself: Its specificity is unknown.

Study-wide findings and caveats: Excluded: some indistinguishable V segments such as TRBV6-2 and TRBV6-3.

Use of 60 Vbeta and 13 Jbeta primers characterized the PCR. Some clones are missing from TCRdb's copy, which holds only in-frame ones; the method was immunoSEQ multiplex PCR. The sample records roughly 120,000 clones, under 80% being singletons. This chain uses TRBV7-8 with TRBJ1-2, with 7 bases fitting TRBD1. What was sequenced was PBMCs. The sequence was obtained from a woman aged 60 to 75 in good health and CMV-seropositive. The CDR3 DNA reads TGTGCCAGCAGCTTAGCGGGGACAGATGGCTACACCTTC. Protein product: CASSLAGTDGYTF.